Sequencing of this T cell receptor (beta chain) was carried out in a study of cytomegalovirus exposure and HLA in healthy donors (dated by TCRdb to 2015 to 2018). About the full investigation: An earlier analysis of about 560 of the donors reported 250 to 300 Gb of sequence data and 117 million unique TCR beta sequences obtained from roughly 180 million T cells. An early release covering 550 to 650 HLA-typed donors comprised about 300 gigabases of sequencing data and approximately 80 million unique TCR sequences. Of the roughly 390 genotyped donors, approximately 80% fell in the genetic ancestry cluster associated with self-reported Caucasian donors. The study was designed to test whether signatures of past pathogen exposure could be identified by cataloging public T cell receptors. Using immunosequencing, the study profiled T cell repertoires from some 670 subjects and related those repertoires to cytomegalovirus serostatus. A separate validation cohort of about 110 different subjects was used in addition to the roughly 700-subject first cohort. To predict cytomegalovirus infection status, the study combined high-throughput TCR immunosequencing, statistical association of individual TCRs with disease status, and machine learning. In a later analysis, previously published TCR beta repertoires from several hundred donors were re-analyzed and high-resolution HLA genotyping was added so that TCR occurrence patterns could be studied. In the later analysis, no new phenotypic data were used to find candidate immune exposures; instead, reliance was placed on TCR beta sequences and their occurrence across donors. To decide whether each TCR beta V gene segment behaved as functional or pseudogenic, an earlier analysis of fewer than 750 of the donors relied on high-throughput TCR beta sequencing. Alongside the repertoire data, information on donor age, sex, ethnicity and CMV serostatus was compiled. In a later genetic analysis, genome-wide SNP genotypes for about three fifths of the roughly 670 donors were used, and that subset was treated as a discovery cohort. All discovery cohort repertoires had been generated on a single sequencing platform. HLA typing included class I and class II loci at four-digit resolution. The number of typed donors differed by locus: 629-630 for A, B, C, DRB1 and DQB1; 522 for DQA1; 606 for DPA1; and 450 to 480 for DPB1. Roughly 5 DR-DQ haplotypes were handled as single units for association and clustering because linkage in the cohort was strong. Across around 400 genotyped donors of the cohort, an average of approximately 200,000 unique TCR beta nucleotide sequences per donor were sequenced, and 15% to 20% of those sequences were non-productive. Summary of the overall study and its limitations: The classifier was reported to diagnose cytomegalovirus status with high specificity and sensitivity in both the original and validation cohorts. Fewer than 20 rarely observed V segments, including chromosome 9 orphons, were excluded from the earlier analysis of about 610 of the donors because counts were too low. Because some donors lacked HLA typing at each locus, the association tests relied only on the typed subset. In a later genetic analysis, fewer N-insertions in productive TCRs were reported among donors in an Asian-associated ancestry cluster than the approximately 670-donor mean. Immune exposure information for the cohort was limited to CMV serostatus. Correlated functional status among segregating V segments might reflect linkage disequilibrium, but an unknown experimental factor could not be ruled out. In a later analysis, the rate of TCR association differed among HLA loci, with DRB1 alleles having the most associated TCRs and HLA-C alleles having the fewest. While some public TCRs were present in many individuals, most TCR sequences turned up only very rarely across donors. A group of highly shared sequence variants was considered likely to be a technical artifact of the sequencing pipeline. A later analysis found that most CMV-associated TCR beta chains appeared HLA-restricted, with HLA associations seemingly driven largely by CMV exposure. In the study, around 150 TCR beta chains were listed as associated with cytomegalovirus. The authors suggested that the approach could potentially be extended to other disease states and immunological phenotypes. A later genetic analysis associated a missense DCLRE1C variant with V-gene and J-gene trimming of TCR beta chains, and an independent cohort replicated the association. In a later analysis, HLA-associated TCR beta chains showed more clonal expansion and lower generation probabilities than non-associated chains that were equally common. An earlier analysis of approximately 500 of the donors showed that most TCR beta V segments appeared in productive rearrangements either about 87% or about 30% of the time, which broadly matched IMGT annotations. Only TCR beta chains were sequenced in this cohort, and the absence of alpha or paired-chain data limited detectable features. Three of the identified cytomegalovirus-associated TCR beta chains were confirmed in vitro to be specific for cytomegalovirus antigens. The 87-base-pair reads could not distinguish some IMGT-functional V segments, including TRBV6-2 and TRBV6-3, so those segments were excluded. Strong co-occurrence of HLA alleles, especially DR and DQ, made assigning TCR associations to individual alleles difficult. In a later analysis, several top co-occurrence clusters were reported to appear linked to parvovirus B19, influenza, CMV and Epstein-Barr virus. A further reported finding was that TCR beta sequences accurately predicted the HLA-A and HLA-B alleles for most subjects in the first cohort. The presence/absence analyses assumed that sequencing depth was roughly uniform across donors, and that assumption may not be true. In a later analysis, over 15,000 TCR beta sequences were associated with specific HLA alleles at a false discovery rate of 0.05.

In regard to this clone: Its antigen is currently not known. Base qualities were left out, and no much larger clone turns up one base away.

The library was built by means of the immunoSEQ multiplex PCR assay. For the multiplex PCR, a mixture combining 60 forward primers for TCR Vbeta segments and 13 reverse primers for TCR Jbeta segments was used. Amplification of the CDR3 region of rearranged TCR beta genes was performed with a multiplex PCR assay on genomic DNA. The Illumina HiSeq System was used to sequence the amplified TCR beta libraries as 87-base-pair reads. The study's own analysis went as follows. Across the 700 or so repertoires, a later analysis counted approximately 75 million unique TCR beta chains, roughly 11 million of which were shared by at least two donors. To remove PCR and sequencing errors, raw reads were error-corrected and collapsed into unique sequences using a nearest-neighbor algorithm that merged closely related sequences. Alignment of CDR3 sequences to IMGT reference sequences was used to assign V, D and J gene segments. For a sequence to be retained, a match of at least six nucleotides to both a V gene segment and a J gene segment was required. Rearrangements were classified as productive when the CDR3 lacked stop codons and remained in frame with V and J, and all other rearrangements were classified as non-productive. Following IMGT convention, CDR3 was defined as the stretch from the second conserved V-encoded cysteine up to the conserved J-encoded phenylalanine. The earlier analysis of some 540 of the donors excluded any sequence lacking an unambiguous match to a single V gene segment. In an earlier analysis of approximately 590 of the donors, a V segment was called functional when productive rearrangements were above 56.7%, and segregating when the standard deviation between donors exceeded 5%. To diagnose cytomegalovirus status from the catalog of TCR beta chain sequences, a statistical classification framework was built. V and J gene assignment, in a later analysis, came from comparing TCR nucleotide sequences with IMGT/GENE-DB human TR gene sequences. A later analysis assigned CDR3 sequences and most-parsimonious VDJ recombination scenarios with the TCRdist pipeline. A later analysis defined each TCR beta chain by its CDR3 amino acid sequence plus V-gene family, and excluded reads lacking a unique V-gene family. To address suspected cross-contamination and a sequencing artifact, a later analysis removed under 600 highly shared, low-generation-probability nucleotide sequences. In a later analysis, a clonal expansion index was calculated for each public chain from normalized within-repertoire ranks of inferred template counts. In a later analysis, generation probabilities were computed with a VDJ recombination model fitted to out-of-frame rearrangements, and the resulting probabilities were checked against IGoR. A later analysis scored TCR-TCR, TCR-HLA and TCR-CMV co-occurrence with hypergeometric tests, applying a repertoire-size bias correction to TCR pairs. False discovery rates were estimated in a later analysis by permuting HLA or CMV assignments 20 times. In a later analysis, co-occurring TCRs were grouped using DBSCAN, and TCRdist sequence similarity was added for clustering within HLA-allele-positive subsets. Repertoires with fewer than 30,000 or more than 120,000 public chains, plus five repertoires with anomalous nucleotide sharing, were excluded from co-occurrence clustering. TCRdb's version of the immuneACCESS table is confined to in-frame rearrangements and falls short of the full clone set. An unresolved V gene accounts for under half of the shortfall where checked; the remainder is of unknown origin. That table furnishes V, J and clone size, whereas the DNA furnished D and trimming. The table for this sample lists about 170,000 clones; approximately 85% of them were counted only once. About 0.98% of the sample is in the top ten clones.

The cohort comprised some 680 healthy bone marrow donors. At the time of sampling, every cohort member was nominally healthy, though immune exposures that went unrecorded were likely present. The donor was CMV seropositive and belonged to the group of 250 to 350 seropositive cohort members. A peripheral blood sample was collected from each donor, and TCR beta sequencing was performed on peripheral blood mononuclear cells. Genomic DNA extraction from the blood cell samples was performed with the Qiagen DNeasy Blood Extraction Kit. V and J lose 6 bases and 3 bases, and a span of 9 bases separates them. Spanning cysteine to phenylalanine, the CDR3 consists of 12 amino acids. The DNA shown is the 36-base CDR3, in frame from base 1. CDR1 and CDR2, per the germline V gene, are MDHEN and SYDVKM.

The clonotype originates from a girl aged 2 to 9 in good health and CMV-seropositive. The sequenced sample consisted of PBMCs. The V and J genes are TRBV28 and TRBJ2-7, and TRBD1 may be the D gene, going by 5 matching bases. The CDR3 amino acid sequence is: CASRGQGYEQYF. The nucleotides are TGTGCCAGCAGGGGCCAGGGCTACGAGCAGTACTTC.